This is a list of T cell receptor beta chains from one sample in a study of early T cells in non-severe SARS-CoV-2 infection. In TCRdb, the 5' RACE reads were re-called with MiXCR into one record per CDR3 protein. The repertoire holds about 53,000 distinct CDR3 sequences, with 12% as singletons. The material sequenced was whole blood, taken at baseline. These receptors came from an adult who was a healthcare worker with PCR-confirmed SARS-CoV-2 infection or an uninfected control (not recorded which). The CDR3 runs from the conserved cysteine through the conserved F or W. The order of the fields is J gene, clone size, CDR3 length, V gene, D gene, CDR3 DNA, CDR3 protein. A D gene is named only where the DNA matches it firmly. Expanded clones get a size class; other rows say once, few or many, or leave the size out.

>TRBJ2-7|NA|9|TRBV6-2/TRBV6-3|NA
TGTGCCAGCGGATGGGAGCAGTACTTC
CASGWEQYF
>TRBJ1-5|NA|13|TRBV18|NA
TGTGCCAGCTCACCAAGTGGAGATCAGCCCCAGCATTTT
CASSPSGDQPQHF
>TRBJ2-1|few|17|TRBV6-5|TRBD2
TGTGCCAGCAGTTACTCGAACTCCCTAGCGGCCTGGCATGAGCAGTTCTTC
CASSYSNSLAAWHEQFF
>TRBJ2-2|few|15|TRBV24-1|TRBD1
TGTGCCACCAGCAGGACAGGATCGAACACCGGGGAGCTGTTTTTT
CATSRTGSNTGELFF
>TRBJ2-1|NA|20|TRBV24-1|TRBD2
TGTGCCACCGGGGAAGACTGGGAACTAGCGGGAGGTTCTTCCTACAATGAGCAGTTCTTC
CATGEDWELAGGSSYNEQFF
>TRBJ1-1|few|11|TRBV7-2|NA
TGTGCCAGCAGCTTCTACACTGAAGCTTTCTTT
CASSFYTEAFF
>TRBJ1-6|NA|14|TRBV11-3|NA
TGTGCCAGCAGCCAGACTAGAAAGAATTCACCCCTCCACTTT
CASSQTRKNSPLHF
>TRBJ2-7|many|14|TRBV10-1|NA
TGCGCCAGCAGAGAAGACAGGTTCCCCTACGAGCAGTACTTC
CASREDRFPYEQYF
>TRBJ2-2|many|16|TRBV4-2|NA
TGTGCCAGCAGCCAAGTTCTTCAAAGTAACACCGGGGAGCTGTTTTTT
CASSQVLQSNTGELFF
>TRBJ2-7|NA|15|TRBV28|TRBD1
TGTGCCAGCATCCACAAGGACAGGGCCGCCTACGAGCAGTACTTC
CASIHKDRAAYEQYF
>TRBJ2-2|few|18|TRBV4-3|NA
TGCGCCAGCAGCCATGCCTGGGTCTCGGCTAGCGTTGGCGGGGAGCTGTTTTTT
CASSHAWVSASVGGELFF
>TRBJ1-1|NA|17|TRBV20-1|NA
TGCAGTGCTAGGGGATCCGGGACAACCCTCTGGAACACTGAAGCTTTCTTT
CSARGSGTTLWNTEAFF
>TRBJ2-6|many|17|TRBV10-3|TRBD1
TGTGCCATCAGTGTACAGGGGGCTTACTCTGGGGCCAACGTCCTGACTTTC
CAISVQGAYSGANVLTF
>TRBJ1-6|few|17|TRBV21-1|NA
TGTGCCAGCAGCAAAAAGGTTTGGGGACAGGAAGAACCACCCCTCCACTTT
CASSKKVWGQEEPPLHF
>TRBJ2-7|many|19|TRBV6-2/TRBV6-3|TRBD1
TGTGCCAGCAGTTCCTGGGGCCGGGACAGCCTCTGGCAAAGCTACGAGCAGTACTTC
CASSSWGRDSLWQSYEQYF
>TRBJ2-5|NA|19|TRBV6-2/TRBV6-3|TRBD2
TGTGCCAGCAGTTTGGCCGTAACGGGAGGTGTAGTGTACCAAGAGACCCAGTACTTC
CASSLAVTGGVVYQETQYF
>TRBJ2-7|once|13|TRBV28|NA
TGTGCCAGCAGTTTCCAGGGGGGCTACGAGCAGTACTTC
CASSFQGGYEQYF
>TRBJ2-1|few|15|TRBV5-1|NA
TGCGCCAGCAGCCCCGGACAGGGAGGGTTCAATGAGCAGTTCTTC
CASSPGQGGFNEQFF
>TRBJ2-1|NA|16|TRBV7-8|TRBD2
TGTGCCAGCAGCGCCAGTCTAGCGGAAAGATACAATGAGCAGTTCTTC
CASSASLAERYNEQFF
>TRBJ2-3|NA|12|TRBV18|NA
TGTGCCAGCCGTAAGGGGACAGATACGCAGTATTTT
CASRKGTDTQYF
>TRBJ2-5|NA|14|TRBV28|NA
TGTGCCAGCAGCCGAGGGTCCGAGGGAAAGACCCAGTACTTC
CASSRGSEGKTQYF
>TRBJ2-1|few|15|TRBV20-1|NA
TGCAGTGCTAGAGTGTCGGACCTGACCTACAATGAGCAGTTCTTC
CSARVSDLTYNEQFF
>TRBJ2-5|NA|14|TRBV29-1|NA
TGCAGCGTTGAAGAGGCCACAGTCCAAGAGACCCAGTACTTC
CSVEEATVQETQYF
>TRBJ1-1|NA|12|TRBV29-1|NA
TGCAGCGCACGGTCGGGGGCGTGGGGCGCTTTCTTT
CSARSGAWGAFF
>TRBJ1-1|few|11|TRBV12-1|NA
TGTGCCAGCAGAGCAAGGACTGAAGCTTTCTTT
CASRARTEAFF
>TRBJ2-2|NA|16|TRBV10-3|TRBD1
TGTGCCATCAGTGAGTCTGGGACAGGGCCAACCGGGGAGCTGTTTTTT
CAISESGTGPTGELFF
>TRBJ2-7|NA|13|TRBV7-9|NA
TGTGCCAGCAGCTTAGCATCCAGGGACGAGCAGTACTTC
CASSLASRDEQYF
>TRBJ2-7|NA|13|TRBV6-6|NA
TGTGCCAGCAGCAAACCGGGGGCGGGAGAGCAGTACTTC
CASSKPGAGEQYF
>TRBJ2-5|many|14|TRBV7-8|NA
TGTGCCAGCAGCCCCCGGCCCTCGAGGGAGACCCAGTACTTC
CASSPRPSRETQYF
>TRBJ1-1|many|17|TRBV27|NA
TGTGCCAGCAGTCCCCGTGGCCAGGGGAAGAGGAACACTGAAGCTTTCTTT
CASSPRGQGKRNTEAFF